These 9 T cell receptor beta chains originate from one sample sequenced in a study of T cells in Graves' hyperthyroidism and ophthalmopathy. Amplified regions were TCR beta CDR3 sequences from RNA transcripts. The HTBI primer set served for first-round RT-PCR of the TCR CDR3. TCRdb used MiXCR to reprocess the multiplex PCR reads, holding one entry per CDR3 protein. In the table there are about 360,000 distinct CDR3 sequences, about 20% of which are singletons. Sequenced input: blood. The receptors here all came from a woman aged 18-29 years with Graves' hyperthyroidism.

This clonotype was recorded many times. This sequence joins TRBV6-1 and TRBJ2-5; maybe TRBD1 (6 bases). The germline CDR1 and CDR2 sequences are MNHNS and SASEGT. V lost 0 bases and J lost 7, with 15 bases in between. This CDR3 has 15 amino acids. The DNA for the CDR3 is TGTGCCAGCAGTGAAGCCGCCGGGACAAGGGTGACCCAGTACTTC. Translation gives CASSEAAGTRVTQYF.

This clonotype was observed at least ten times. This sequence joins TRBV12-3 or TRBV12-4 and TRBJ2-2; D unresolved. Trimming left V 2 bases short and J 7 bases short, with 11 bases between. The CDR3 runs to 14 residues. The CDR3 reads CASSLSWVNGELFF. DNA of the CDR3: TGTGCCAGCAGTTTAAGCTGGGTAAACGGGGAGCTGTTTTTT.

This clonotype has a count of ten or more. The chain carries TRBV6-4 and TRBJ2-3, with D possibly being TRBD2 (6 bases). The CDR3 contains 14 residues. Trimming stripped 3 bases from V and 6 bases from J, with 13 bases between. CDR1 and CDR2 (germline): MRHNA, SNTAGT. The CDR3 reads CASSEVAEADTQYF. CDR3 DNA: TGTGCCAGCAGTGAGGTAGCGGAGGCGGATACGCAGTATTTT.

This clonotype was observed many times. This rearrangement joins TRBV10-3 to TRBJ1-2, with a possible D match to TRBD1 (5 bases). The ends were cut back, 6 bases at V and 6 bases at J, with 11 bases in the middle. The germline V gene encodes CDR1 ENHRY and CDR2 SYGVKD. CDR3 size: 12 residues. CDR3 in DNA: TGTGCCATCAGGGGGCGCCCGGATGGCTACACCTTC. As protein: CAIRGRPDGYTF.

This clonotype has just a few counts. The chain's CDR3 is CASSDGTGVNTEAFF. The CDR3 nucleotides read TGTGCCAGCAGTGATGGGACAGGGGTGAACACTGAAGCTTTCTTT. V usage is TRBV6-1 and J usage is TRBJ1-1; 10 bases agree with TRBD1. The junction had 1 base not matched to a gene; V was cut back by 3 bases and J by 0 bases. This CDR3 has 15 residues. Germline lookup yields CDR1 MNHNS and CDR2 SASEGT.

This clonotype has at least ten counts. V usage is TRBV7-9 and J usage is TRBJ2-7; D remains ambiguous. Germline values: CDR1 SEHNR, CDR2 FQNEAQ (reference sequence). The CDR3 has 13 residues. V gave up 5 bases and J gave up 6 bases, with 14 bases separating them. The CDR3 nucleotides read TGTGCCAGCAGCCCGTCATCCCGCTCCGAGCAGTACTTC. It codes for CASSPSSRSEQYF.

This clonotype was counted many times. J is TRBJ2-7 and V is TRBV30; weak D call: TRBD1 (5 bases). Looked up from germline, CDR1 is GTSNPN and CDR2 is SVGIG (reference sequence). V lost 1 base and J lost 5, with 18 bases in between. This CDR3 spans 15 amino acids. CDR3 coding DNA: TGTGCCTGGAGTGCCGGCGGATCTGGGGCCGACGAGCAGTACTTC. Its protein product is CAWSAGGSGADEQYF.

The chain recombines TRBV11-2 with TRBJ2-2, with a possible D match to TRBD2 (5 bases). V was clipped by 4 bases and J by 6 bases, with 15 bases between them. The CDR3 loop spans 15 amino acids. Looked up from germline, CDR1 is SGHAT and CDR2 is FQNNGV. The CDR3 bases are TGTGCCAGCAGCTCCGGACTGAGGGCTGCCGGGGAGCTGTTTTTT. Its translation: CASSSGLRAAGELFF.

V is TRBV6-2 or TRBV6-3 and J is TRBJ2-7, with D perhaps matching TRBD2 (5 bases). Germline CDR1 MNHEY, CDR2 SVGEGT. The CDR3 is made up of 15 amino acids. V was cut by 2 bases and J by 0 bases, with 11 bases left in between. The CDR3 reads CASSYKSAGSYEQYF. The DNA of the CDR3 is TGTGCCAGCAGTTACAAGAGCGCGGGCTCCTACGAGCAGTACTTC.